These 8 T cell receptor beta chains share one sample of origin, sequenced in a study of cytomegalovirus exposure and HLA in healthy donors. With 60 Vbeta and 13 Jbeta primers, the PCR was carried out. The protocol was immunoSEQ multiplex PCR, while the TCRdb copy is restricted to in-frame clones and leaves out a portion. Of 45,000 to 60,000 clones listed, under 75% were seen once; the top ten hold 5.5% to 7%. Specimen: PBMCs. These receptors all stem from a man aged 25 to 45 in good health and CMV-seronegative.

A few counts support this clone. This chain uses TRBV5-1 with TRBJ1-2, with a tentative D call TRBD1 (6 bases). V lost 2 bases to trimming and J lost 6 bases, with 23 bases between them. The CDR3 runs 17 residues. CDR1 and CDR2 from the germline V gene are SGHRS and YFSETQ. CDR3 nucleotides: TGCGCCAGCAGCTTAGGTTCGTTAGGGGGTCAAAAGGATGGCTACACCTTC. Translated: CASSLGSLGGQKDGYTF.

This clone has a handful of counts. The rearrangement joins TRBV4-2 to TRBJ2-5; the match to TRBD2 covers 9 bases. This CDR3 has 17 residues. CDR1 is LGHNA, CDR2 YNFKEQ, per germline. The V and J ends lost 1 base and 2 bases, in that order; junction bases with no gene match: 8. CDR3: CASSQGADSGGQETQYF. Here the CDR3 DNA reads TGTGCCAGCAGCCAAGGTGCGGATAGCGGGGGTCAAGAGACCCAGTACTTC.

Worth noting for this clone: A far bigger clonotype differs at one base, so this is likely a read error. The chain is built from TRBV6-5 and TRBJ2-6; a possible D gene is TRBD2 (6 bases). Deletions cut 2 bases from V and 3 bases from J, with 11 bases between. CDR1 and CDR2 (germline): MNHEY, SVGAGI. CDR3 length: 16 residues. CDR3 sequence reads: CASSYTSWSGANVLTF. CDR3 coding DNA: TGTGCCAGCAGTTACACTAGCTGGAGTGGGGCCAACGTCCTGACTTTC.

The chain combines TRBV6-5 with TRBJ1-2; 7 nucleotides align to TRBD1. After removal of 2 bases from V and 4 bases from J, the junction contained 7 bases not matched to a gene. The germline V gene encodes CDR1 MNHEY and CDR2 SVGAGI. The CDR3 sequence is 15 residues long. CDR3 DNA: TGTGCCAGCAGTTACACAGGACAGGCTGGCTATGGCTACACCTTC. Translated: CASSYTGQAGYGYTF.

This clone appeared a few times. The V gene is TRBV5-1, the J gene TRBJ2-5, with TRBD1 matching 8 bases. The CDR3 consists of 14 residues. Germline lookup yields CDR1 SGHRS and CDR2 YFSETQ. Germline trimming cut 4 bases from V and 5 bases from J; bases unmatched to any gene: 7. In nucleotides, the CDR3 is TGCGCCAGCAGCCTTTCAGGGGGCTTGGAGACCCAGTACTTC. It is translated as CASSLSGGLETQYF.

The chain's CDR3 is CASSISVGGVWTTGELFF. CDR3 sequence (DNA): TGTGCCAGTAGTATTTCTGTCGGGGGGGTTTGGACCACCGGGGAGCTGTTTTTT. The chain joins TRBV19 to TRBJ2-2; 8 bases fit TRBD2. This CDR3 region has 18 residues. CDR1 and CDR2 from the germline V gene are LNHDA and SQIVND (reference sequence). V was pared by 3 bases and J by 4 bases, with 13 bases of the junction left unmatched.

This clone was picked up one time. Written as DNA, the CDR3 is TGTGCCAGCTCCAGTACCGGACTTAATGAAAAACTGTTTTTT. Its translation is CASSSTGLNEKLFF. V is TRBV6-6 and J is TRBJ1-4; D gene ambiguous. From germline, CDR1 is MNHNY and CDR2 SVGAGI (reference sequence). The length of the CDR3 is 14 residues. V was cut by 8 bases and J by 4 bases, with 14 bases left in between.

This clone was picked up a small number of times. This chain joins TRBV15 and TRBJ2-5; 8 bases map to TRBD1. J was trimmed by 5 bases and V by 3 bases; bases with no gene match: 5. The CDR3 is made up of 14 amino acids. The germline CDR1 and CDR2 sequences are LNHNV and YYDKDF (reference sequence). In DNA, the CDR3 is TGTGCCACCAGCAGCGGACAGGGTACGGAGACCCAGTACTTC. Amino acids: CATSSGQGTETQYF. Drawing the rest from reference TRBV15 and TRBJ2-5, the complete variable domain is DAMVIQNPRYQVTQFGKPVTLSCSQTLNHNVMYWYQQKSSQAPKLLFHYYDKDFNNEADTPDNFQSRRPNTSFCFLDIRSPGLGDTAMYLCATSSGQGTETQYFGPGTRLLVL.